The clone carrying this T cell receptor beta chain was detected many times. The antigen remains undetermined. The study enrolled patients aged 18 to 65 with newly diagnosed hyperthyroidism of under 2 months' duration. Amplified TCR beta CDR3 regions came from RNA transcripts. HTBI primers were used for first-round RT-PCR of the TCR CDR3. Via MiXCR, TCRdb re-called the multiplex PCR reads, giving one row per CDR3 protein. The table lists roughly 700,000 distinct CDR3 sequences, approximately 15% of them singletons. These data are taken from a study of T cells in Graves' hyperthyroidism and ophthalmopathy. General study findings and limits: Ophthalmopathy onset followed model prediction by a median roughly 6.5 months.

The source is a man aged 50 or older with Graves' hyperthyroidism. Sequenced: blood.

The CDR3 DNA reads TGTGCCAGCAGTCGCCGGGACAGGGCGACCGGGGAGCTGTTTTTT. Translating gives CASSRRDRATGELFF. The chain combines TRBV6-1 with TRBJ2-2; 9 bases align to TRBD1. Trimming at V came to 5 bases and at J to 5 bases, leaving 6 bases not matched to a gene. From germline, CDR1 is MNHNS and CDR2 SASEGT. This CDR3 region has 15 residues.